A single sample gave rise to the 8 T cell receptor beta chains below, sequenced in a study of blood T cell repertoires in COVID-19. Using immunoSEQ multiplex PCR, the repertoire was profiled, and TCRdb retains in-frame clones only, with some absent. The sample shows around 700,000 clones, about 87% of them seen only once. The sample comprised peripheral blood. The source of these receptors is a woman under 30 with acute or convalescent COVID-19.

The sample holds a few counts of this clone. V is TRBV9 and J is TRBJ1-3; 7 bases are a match to TRBD1. The V segment lost 3 bases and the J segment 0 bases; nucleotides outside the gene matches: 6. The CDR3 has 16 residues. Germline-derived CDR1 and CDR2 are SGDLS and YYNGEE. CDR3 coding DNA: TGTGCCAGCAGCGGGGGACAGTGGAGCTCTGGAAACACCATATATTTT. Its translation: CASSGGQWSSGNTIYF.

This chain uses TRBV10-3 with TRBJ1-1, with a weak D call TRBD1 (6 bases). The germline V and J ends were trimmed by 11 bases and 1 base, with 11 bases remaining between them. The CDR3 loop spans 12 amino acids. Germline V lookup: CDR1 ENHRY, CDR2 SYGVKD. The CDR3 DNA reads TGTGCCTACGGACAGACGAACACTGAAGCTTTCTTT. Translation gives CAYGQTNTEAFF.

This clone showed up just once. The gene calls are TRBV6-1 and TRBJ1-1; tentative D call: TRBD1 (5 bases). V was cut by 4 bases and J by 0 bases, with 18 bases left in between. CDR1 and CDR2 from the germline V gene are MNHNS and SASEGT. The CDR3 totals 17 residues. The CDR3 coding sequence is TGTGCCAGCAGTGGCGGCCCAGGGAAGGCCATGAACACTGAAGCTTTCTTT. This sequence encodes CASSGGPGKAMNTEAFF.

The V and J genes are TRBV25-1 and TRBJ1-2, with D possibly matching TRBD1 (5 bases). The V end lost 5 bases, the J end lost 7 bases, and 14 bases lay between the germline ends. Per germline, CDR1 MGHDK and CDR2 SYGVNS. The CDR3 runs 13 residues. CDR3: CASSWSRAIGYTF. The CDR3 bases are TGTGCCAGCAGTTGGTCCAGGGCGATTGGCTACACCTTC.

The rearrangement uses TRBV11-2 and TRBJ2-1, with 10 nucleotides matching TRBD2. After removal of 6 bases from V and 0 bases from J, the junction contained 5 bases not matched to a gene. Germline CDR1 is SGHAT and CDR2 is FQNNGV. The CDR3 consists of 16 residues. CDR3 protein: CASRSGGGNSYNEQFF. CDR3 DNA: TGTGCCAGCAGAAGCGGGGGGGGCAACTCCTACAATGAGCAGTTCTTC.

This sequence joins TRBV6-5 and TRBJ1-1, with unresolved D. Between the trimmed V and J ends, which lost 0 bases and 11 bases, there was a span of 13 bases. The CDR3 totals 13 residues. CDR1 is MNHEY, CDR2 SVGAGI, per germline. The CDR3, as DNA: TGTGCCAGCAGTTACTCGACGGCGGATGGGGCTTTCTTT. Residues: CASSYSTADGAFF.

The J gene is TRBJ2-7, the V gene TRBV2, with a tentative D call TRBD2 (5 bases). V was pared by 5 bases and J by 0 bases, with 11 bases between. This CDR3 is 14 amino acids long. Germline loops: CDR1 SNHLY, CDR2 FYNNEI. CDR3 in amino acids: CASSRGYSSYEQYF. Written as DNA, the CDR3 is TGTGCCAGCAGTAGAGGGTATAGCTCCTACGAGCAGTACTTC.

The V and J genes are TRBV3-1 (or the pseudogene TRBV3-2) and TRBJ1-2, with TRBD1 identical over 7 bases. Trimming at V came to 0 bases and at J to 8 bases, leaving 15 bases not matched to a gene. Germline assignment: CDR1 LGHDT and CDR2 YNNKEL (reference sequence). The CDR3 contains 17 residues. For the CDR3, the DNA is TGTGCCAGCAGCCAAGATGATGGGTCGGAGGGGGCAGAGGGCTACACCTTC. Encoded protein: CASSQDDGSEGAEGYTF.